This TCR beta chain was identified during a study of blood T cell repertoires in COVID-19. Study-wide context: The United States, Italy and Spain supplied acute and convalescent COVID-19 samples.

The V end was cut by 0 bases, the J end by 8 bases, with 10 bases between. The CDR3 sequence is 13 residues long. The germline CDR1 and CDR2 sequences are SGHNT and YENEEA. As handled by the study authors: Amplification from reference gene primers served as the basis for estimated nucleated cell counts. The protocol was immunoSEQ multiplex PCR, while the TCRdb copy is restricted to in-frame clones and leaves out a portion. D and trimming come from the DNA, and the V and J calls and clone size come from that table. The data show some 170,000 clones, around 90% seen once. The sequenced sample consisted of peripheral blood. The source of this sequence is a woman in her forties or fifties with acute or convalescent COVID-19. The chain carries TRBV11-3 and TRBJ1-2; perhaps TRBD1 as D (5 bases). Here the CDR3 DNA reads TGTGCCAGCAGCTTAGATCCGGGGGGAGGCTACACCTTC. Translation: CASSLDPGGGYTF. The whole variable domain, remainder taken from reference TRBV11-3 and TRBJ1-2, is EAGVVQSPRYKIIEKKQPVAFWCNPISGHNTLYWYLQNLGQGPELLIRYENEEAVDDSQLPKDRFSAERLKGVDSTLKIQPAELGDSAVYLCASSLDPGGGYTFGSGTRLTVV.